The source of this T cell receptor (beta chain) is a study of control samples from healthy donors and cancer patients. The repertoire was sequenced with immunoSEQ multiplex PCR; TCRdb's copy has only in-frame clones and lacks some. The table shows 70,000 to 80,000 clones, with more than 75% occurring only once. This TCR was sampled from a woman in her fifties or sixties in good health. The sequenced sample consisted of blood.

As DNA, the CDR3 is TGTGCCAGCAGCTATCCTCCAGGGGGCTCCTACAATGAGCAGTTCTTC. It yields the protein CASSYPPGGSYNEQFF. This sequence joins TRBV5-8 and TRBJ2-1; 7 bases are shared with TRBD1. V lost 3 bases, J lost 0 bases, and 6 bases stayed unmatched. There are 16 residues in the CDR3. Per the germline V gene, CDR1 is SGHTS and CDR2 is YDEGEE.